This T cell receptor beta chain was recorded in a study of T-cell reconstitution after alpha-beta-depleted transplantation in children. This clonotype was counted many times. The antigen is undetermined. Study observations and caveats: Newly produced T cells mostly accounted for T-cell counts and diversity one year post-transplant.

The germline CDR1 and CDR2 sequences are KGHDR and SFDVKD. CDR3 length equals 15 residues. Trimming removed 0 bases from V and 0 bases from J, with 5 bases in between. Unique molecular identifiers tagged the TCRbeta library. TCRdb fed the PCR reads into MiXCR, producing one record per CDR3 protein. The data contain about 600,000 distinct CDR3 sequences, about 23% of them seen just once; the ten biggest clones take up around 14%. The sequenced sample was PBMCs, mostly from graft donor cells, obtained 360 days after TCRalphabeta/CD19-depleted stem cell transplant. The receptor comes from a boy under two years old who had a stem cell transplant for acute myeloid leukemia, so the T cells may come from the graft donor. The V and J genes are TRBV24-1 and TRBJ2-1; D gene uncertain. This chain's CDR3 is CATSDLGNSYNEQFF. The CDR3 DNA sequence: TGTGCCACCAGTGATTTGGGCAACTCCTACAATGAGCAGTTCTTC.